This T cell receptor beta chain was sequenced during a study of blood T cell repertoires in COVID-19. On the study more broadly: In each case, the material was cDNA or gDNA derived from T cells, B-cell-depleted T cells, or PBMCs.

Authors' data handling: Amplification of reference gene primers was used by the study to estimate nucleated cell counts. Clones were sequenced by immunoSEQ multiplex PCR, and TCRdb holds only the in-frame ones, with some missing. V, J and clone size are taken as reported in that table, and D and trimming were inferred from the DNA itself. The data show tens of thousands of clones, 84% seen once. The CDR3 loop spans 12 amino acids. The germline V gene has CDR1 SQVTM and CDR2 ANQGSEA. V lost 4 bases, J lost 2 bases, and 6 bases lay in between. V gene TRBV29-1 combines with J gene TRBJ1-5, with D possibly matching TRBD1 (5 bases). The sample comprised peripheral blood. The TCR comes from a man aged 45-60 years with active or convalescent COVID-19. This chain's CDR3 is CSVGGGNQPQHF. In nucleotides, the CDR3 is TGCAGCGTTGGGGGGGGCAATCAGCCCCAGCATTTT.